This T cell receptor beta chain is from a study of blood T cell repertoires in COVID-19 (dated by TCRdb to about 2020). The study in broad terms: Collaborator samples came from the United States, Italy and Spain and covered acute and convalescent phases of COVID-19. HLA class I and class II types, where available, came from metadata supplied by the sample provider rather than from assay-based typing. The samples were drawn from the first 160 participants of the ongoing ImmuneRACE study and from about 1,200 subjects provided by 6 global collaborators. A freely available public database, intended as a resource for researchers studying the immune response to SARS-CoV-2, is where the repertoires were released. Sample metadata almost always included a de-identified subject ID, COVID-19 status, age in years and sex. The material from the prospective study consisted of cDNA or gDNA derived from T cells, B-cell-depleted T cells, or PBMCs. Subjects who had been exposed to COVID-19, were actively infected with it, or had recovered from it provided the deeply sampled blood TCRbeta repertoires that made up the dataset.

What the authors observed across the whole study: The amount of clinical and demographic metadata varied by source and participant and was provided uncurated.

The CDR3 runs 13 amino acids, cysteine and phenylalanine included. The entry retains the CDR3 DNA only, 39 bases that are in frame from base 1. Taken from the germline V gene (reference sequence), the CDR1 and CDR2 loops are SGHAT and FQDESV. V is cut by 2 bases and J by 7 bases, and the space between the germline ends is 11 bases. In this sample, this clone turned up a few times. Its antigen target is currently unknown. No per-base quality is available; no much larger clone lies one base away. Each collaborating institution followed its own protocols to collect whole blood in K2EDTA tubes. For TCRbeta analysis, collaborator samples were shipped as frozen whole blood, as isolated PBMCs, or as DNA extracted from either sample type. TCRbeta CDR3 regions were amplified from genomic DNA by means of the immunoSEQ Assay, a bias-controlled multiplex PCR. The original methods were these. The number of nucleated cells in each sample was estimated by amplification of reference gene primers within the assay. To quantify the absolute abundance of each unique TCRbeta CDR3 rearrangement, sequence reads were collapsed and filtered. For each sample, productive Simpson clonality was calculated as the square root of Simpson's diversity index across productive rearrangements. TCRdb took this table from immuneACCESS and kept in-frame rearrangements with V and J called. Such tables lack part of the clones; where checked against another copy, unresolved V genes explain under half of the gap, and the rest is unexplained. V and J calls and clone size follow that table, whereas D and trimming were derived from the DNA. In this sample the table shows over 250,000 clones, 80% to 90% of which occur a single time. The ten largest clonotypes hold 11% of the sample.

The sequence joins TRBV11-1 to TRBJ1-2; the D gene is perhaps TRBD1, on 6 matching bases. Sequencing used peripheral blood. The receptor was isolated from a woman aged 70-85 years with acute or convalescent COVID-19. The DNA is TGTGCCAGCAGCTTACAGGGGACGGTTGGCTACACCTTC. It codes for CASSLQGTVGYTF. With all but the CDR3 taken from the reference TRBV11-1 and TRBJ1-2 genes, the full variable domain is: EAEVAQSPRYKITEKSQAVAFWCDPISGHATLYWYRQILGQGPELLVQFQDESVVDDSQLPKDRFSAERLKGVDSTLKIQPAELGDSAMYLCASSLQGTVGYTFGSGTRLTVV.